The next 4 T cell receptor beta chains were all read from a single sample in a study of shared clonotypes between healthy human individuals. Data came from immunoSEQ multiplex PCR; TCRdb stores just in-frame clones and leaves some out. The table has some 2,100,000 clones, under 97% seen once; the top ten hold around 0.13%. The source material was naive CD4+ T cells sorted from blood. Noted subset: CD45RA+ positively selected. These receptors all come from a man younger than 35 in good health.

This rearrangement joins TRBV6-5 to TRBJ2-7; 14 bases are shared with TRBD2. Germline trimming cut 6 bases from V and 6 bases from J; bases unmatched to any gene: 7. The CDR3 length is 15 residues. The germline CDR1 and CDR2 sequences are MNHEY and SVGAGI. The DNA for the CDR3 is TGTGCCAGCAGCCAAGGACTAGCGGGAGGTCGCGAGCAGTACTTC. It codes for CASSQGLAGGREQYF.

With respect to this clone: This CDR3 is also generated by other DNA sequences in the sample. The chain has TRBV5-1 and TRBJ1-2; 7 nucleotides agree with TRBD1. This CDR3 contains 13 residues. Trimming at V came to 3 bases and at J to 5 bases, leaving 4 bases not matched to a gene. Looked up from germline, CDR1 is SGHRS and CDR2 is YFSETQ. The CDR3 sequence: CASSSGQVYGYTF. The CDR3 coding sequence is TGCGCCAGCAGCTCTGGACAGGTATATGGCTACACCTTC.

A single count supports this clone. The chain couples TRBV11-2 to TRBJ1-1; possible D gene TRBD1, 5 bases. In germline, CDR1 is SGHAT, CDR2 FQNNGV. This CDR3 is 13 amino acids long. Trimming left V 4 bases short and J 11 bases short, with 17 bases between. CDR3 sequence (DNA): TGTGCCAGCAGCTCCTCTCCTTCCGACAGCGCTTTCTTT. Translating gives CASSSSPSDSAFF.

CDR3 sequence: CASGTSGGVDTQYF. DNA for the CDR3: TGTGCCAGCGGGACTAGCGGGGGGGTGGATACGCAGTATTTT. The chain is built from TRBV27 and TRBJ2-3; TRBD2 matches 16 bases. The CDR3 consists of 14 residues. The V gene's germline CDR1 is MNHEY and CDR2 SMNVEV (reference sequence). J gave up 6 bases and V 8 bases, and 2 bases lay outside the gene matches.